These T cell receptor beta chains were read from a single sample in a study of blood T cell repertoires in COVID-19. Profiling relied on immunoSEQ multiplex PCR, and the TCRdb table lists in-frame clones only, not all of them. The sample lists tens of thousands of clones; approximately 85% were seen once. Sample: peripheral blood. These receptors were taken from a human donor in a cohort sampled during active COVID-19. CDR3s include the opening cysteine and the closing phenylalanine or tryptophan. A D gene is named only where the DNA matches it firmly. Clone size is given for some rows only: seen once, a few or many times, or a class if the clone is expanded.

j_call,d_call,clone_size,v_call,cdr3_aa,cdr3_nt
TRBJ2-7,.,few,TRBV3-1/TRBV3-2,CASSLKQGSSYEQYF,TGTGCCAGCAGCCTTAAACAGGGAAGCTCCTACGAGCAGTACTTC
TRBJ2-1,.,.,TRBV9,CASSTRMGQSYNEQFF,TGTGCCAGCAGCACCCGAATGGGGCAGAGCTACAATGAGCAGTTCTTC
TRBJ1-1,.,.,TRBV25-1,CASSVFGRDTEAFF,TGTGCCAGCAGTGTGTTTGGGCGCGACACTGAAGCTTTCTTT
TRBJ2-3,TRBD2,.,TRBV25-1,CASRLTGGSVDTQYF,TGTGCCAGCAGGCTAACCGGCGGGAGTGTAGATACGCAGTATTTT
TRBJ2-3,TRBD2,.,TRBV28,CASSPPGTSGRTDTQYF,TGTGCCAGCAGTCCTCCCGGGACTAGCGGGAGAACAGATACGCAGTATTTT
TRBJ1-2,.,few,TRBV10-2,CASSRDSLSAGYTF,TGCGCCAGCAGTCGGGACTCCTTGTCCGCTGGCTACACCTTC
TRBJ2-7,TRBD2,once,TRBV6-1,CASNRIAGESYEQYF,TGTGCCAGCAACCGAATAGCGGGAGAGTCCTACGAGCAGTACTTC
TRBJ2-2,TRBD2,.,TRBV4-3,CASSQGAGGPGELFF,TGCGCCAGCAGCCAAGGGGCGGGAGGGCCCGGGGAGCTGTTTTTT
TRBJ2-3,TRBD2,.,TRBV5-1,CASSLDPGGDTQYF,TGCGCCAGCAGCTTGGACCCGGGGGGGGATACGCAGTATTTT
TRBJ2-7,.,.,TRBV28,CASKKGGPIYEQYF,TGTGCCAGCAAAAAGGGGGGGCCCATCTACGAGCAGTACTTC
TRBJ2-1,.,.,TRBV19,CASSIKSRGHEQFF,TGTGCCAGTAGTATAAAGTCCAGGGGCCATGAGCAGTTCTTC
TRBJ2-1,TRBD1,once,TRBV29-1,CSALQGASYNEQFF,TGCAGCGCTCTACAGGGGGCCTCCTACAATGAGCAGTTCTTC
TRBJ1-6,.,once,TRBV9,CASSVAGSRNSPLHF,TGTGCCAGCAGCGTAGCAGGATCTCGTAATTCACCCCTCCACTTT
TRBJ1-5,.,once,TRBV6-6,CASSYSTGRNQPQHF,TGTGCCAGCAGTTACTCAACCGGTCGCAATCAGCCCCAGCATTTT
TRBJ2-3,.,.,TRBV7-3,CASSQRQGGTPSSGDTQYF,TGTGCCAGCAGCCAGCGGCAGGGGGGTACTCCTTCGAGTGGAGATACGCAGTATTTT
TRBJ2-5,.,.,TRBV11-3,CASSLGASIQETQYF,TGTGCCAGCAGCTTAGGGGCCAGCATCCAAGAGACCCAGTACTTC
TRBJ2-7,TRBD1,.,TRBV25-1,CASSSRTGGHEQYF,TGTGCCAGCAGTTCCCGGACAGGGGGCCACGAGCAGTACTTC
TRBJ2-1,TRBD2,.,TRBV2,CASRTLGLAGVNEQFF,TGTGCCAGCAGGACCTTGGGACTAGCGGGAGTTAATGAGCAGTTCTTC
TRBJ2-1,.,.,TRBV18,CASSLDWANEQFF,TGTGCCAGCTCACTGGACTGGGCCAATGAGCAGTTCTTC
TRBJ1-1,.,.,TRBV20-1,CSARGRVEAFF,TGCAGTGCTAGAGGCAGGGTCGAAGCTTTCTTT
TRBJ2-7,.,.,TRBV12-3/TRBV12-4,CASSRQGGEQYF,TGTGCCAGCAGCCGGCAGGGGGGAGAGCAGTACTTC
TRBJ2-5,.,.,TRBV2,CASSAGQETQYF,TGTGCCAGCAGTGCGGGACAAGAGACCCAGTACTTC
TRBJ2-5,TRBD2,.,TRBV6-2/TRBV6-3,CASSYLSGNRETQYF,TGTGCCAGCAGTTACCTTAGCGGGAACAGGGAGACCCAGTACTTC
TRBJ2-7,TRBD1,.,TRBV28,CASRSPGQGSYEQYF,TGTGCCAGCAGGTCGCCGGGACAGGGCTCCTACGAGCAGTACTTC
TRBJ2-5,.,.,TRBV7-9,CASSLALQGKETQYF,TGTGCCAGCAGCTTAGCGTTGCAGGGGAAGGAGACCCAGTACTTC
TRBJ2-5,TRBD2,.,TRBV18,CASSPLAGGLGGETQYF,TGTGCCAGCTCACCCCTAGCGGGAGGACTGGGGGGCGAGACCCAGTACTTC
TRBJ1-2,.,.,TRBV27,CASSPRSGIPYGYTF,TGTGCCAGCAGTCCCCGATCAGGGATCCCCTATGGCTACACCTTC
TRBJ1-1,TRBD1,.,TRBV7-2,CASSPRTGGGNTEAFF,TGTGCCAGCAGCCCAAGGACAGGGGGTGGGAACACTGAAGCTTTCTTT
TRBJ1-2,.,.,TRBV5-1,CASSLVPVANYGYTF,TGCGCCAGCAGCTTGGTTCCGGTGGCTAACTATGGCTACACCTTC
TRBJ2-3,.,.,TRBV7-2,CASSLDRSSSDTQYF,TGTGCCAGCAGCTTAGATCGATCTAGCAGCGATACGCAGTATTTT
TRBJ1-1,.,.,TRBV19,CASSLQQAEAFF,TGTGCCAGTAGTTTACAGCAGGCTGAAGCTTTCTTT